This is a list of T cell receptor beta chains from one sample in a study of blood T cell repertoires in COVID-19. The method was immunoSEQ multiplex PCR; TCRdb's version includes in-frame clones alone and lacks a portion of them. This sample yields roughly 33,000 clones, of which more than 75% are seen a single time; 7.4% belongs to the top ten. The sample taken for sequencing was peripheral blood. These receptor sequences come from a woman aged 60-70 years with acute or convalescent COVID-19. Both conserved end residues are part of each CDR3. Each record gives: D gene, V gene, clone size, J gene, CDR3 protein, CDR3 DNA. The D gene is left open where the match is weak. A row's size may be missing; if present it is once, few, many or a size class.

TRBD2	TRBV5-1	.	TRBJ2-5	CASSYSGGQETQYF	TGCGCCAGCAGCTATAGCGGGGGACAAGAGACCCAGTACTTC
TRBD1	TRBV5-1	once	TRBJ1-6	CASSLGQGASSPLHF	TGCGCCAGCAGCTTGGGACAGGGGGCTTCATCACCCCTCCACTTT
.	TRBV9	.	TRBJ2-5	CASSSQGGQTQYF	TGTGCCAGCAGCAGTCAGGGTGGACAGACCCAGTACTTC
.	TRBV2	.	TRBJ1-5	CASSEGTGWDNQPQHF	TGTGCCAGCAGTGAAGGCACAGGGTGGGACAATCAGCCCCAGCATTTT
TRBD2	TRBV4-1	.	TRBJ2-5	CASSLRLAGGVETQYF	TGCGCCAGCAGCCTCCGGCTAGCGGGGGGAGTGGAGACCCAGTACTTC
.	TRBV10-3	.	TRBJ2-4	CAIRSPPGDIQYF	TGTGCCATCAGGTCCCCCCCGGGGGACATTCAGTACTTC
.	TRBV5-4	.	TRBJ2-7	CASSYDTIYEQYF	TGTGCCAGCAGCTATGACACGATCTACGAGCAGTACTTC
.	TRBV7-9	few	TRBJ1-2	CASRDRRGKDYGYTF	TGTGCCAGCAGGGACCGGAGAGGGAAGGACTATGGCTACACCTTC
.	TRBV7-9	once	TRBJ2-2	CASSSYLGAGAEGELFF	TGTGCCAGCAGCTCCTATCTTGGGGCAGGGGCGGAAGGGGAGCTGTTTTTT
TRBD1	TRBV30	.	TRBJ1-5	CAWSRQGNNQPQHF	TGTGCCTGGAGTAGACAGGGCAATAATCAGCCCCAGCATTTT
TRBD1	TRBV27	few	TRBJ1-2	CASSLKAGGYGYTF	TGTGCCAGCAGTTTAAAGGCAGGGGGCTATGGCTACACCTTC
.	TRBV28	.	TRBJ1-3	CASSFLSVGGTIYF	TGTGCCAGCAGTTTCCTCTCCGTGGGAGGAACCATATATTTT
.	TRBV28	.	TRBJ2-3	CASSFFARDTQYF	TGTGCCAGCAGTTTTTTCGCGCGTGATACGCAGTATTTT
.	TRBV7-9	.	TRBJ1-6	CASSSTWATYNSPLHF	TGTGCCAGCAGCTCGACGTGGGCTACTTATAATTCACCCCTCCACTTT
.	TRBV7-8	few	TRBJ2-7	CASSFSVLSYEQYF	TGTGCCAGCAGCTTTTCAGTGCTCTCCTACGAGCAGTACTTC
.	TRBV13	.	TRBJ1-1	CASSLGRGGTEAFF	TGTGCCAGCAGCTTGGGAAGGGGGGGCACTGAAGCTTTCTTT
.	TRBV11-2	few	TRBJ1-2	CASSLDLAERPGYTF	TGTGCCAGCAGCTTAGATCTGGCGGAGCGCCCAGGCTACACCTTC
.	TRBV11-2	.	TRBJ2-7	CASSPPAGANSYEQYF	TGTGCCAGCAGCCCCCCCGCAGGGGCGAACTCCTACGAGCAGTACTTC
.	TRBV2	.	TRBJ1-2	CASSAEGYGYTF	TGTGCCAGCTCGGCGGAGGGCTATGGCTACACCTTC
.	TRBV6-5	.	TRBJ1-5	CASSSGSNQPQHF	TGTGCCAGCAGTAGCGGGAGCAATCAGCCCCAGCATTTT
TRBD1	TRBV6-6	.	TRBJ1-5	CASSPRRTPGQSYSNQPQHF	TGTGCCAGCAGTCCCCGCCGTACTCCGGGACAGAGCTATAGCAATCAGCCCCAGCATTTT
.	TRBV9	few	TRBJ1-5	CASSAPDGVTDNQPQHF	TGTGCCAGCAGCGCCCCCGACGGGGTTACAGACAATCAGCCCCAGCATTTT
.	TRBV19	.	TRBJ1-1	CASSIEGREAFF	TGTGCCAGTAGTATAGAGGGCCGAGAAGCTTTCTTT
.	TRBV5-1	.	TRBJ2-7	CASSPGGQGYEQYF	TGCGCCAGCAGCCCGGGAGGACAGGGCTACGAGCAGTACTTC
.	TRBV6-5	.	TRBJ1-2	CASSPTRQYYGYTF	TGTGCCAGCAGTCCCACGCGACAGTACTATGGCTACACCTTC
TRBD1	TRBV2	.	TRBJ2-7	CASYDGTGPYEQYF	TGTGCCAGCTATGACGGGACAGGGCCCTACGAGCAGTACTTC
TRBD1	TRBV5-4	.	TRBJ1-1	CASSLGPGGNTEAFF	TGTGCCAGCAGCTTGGGGCCAGGGGGGAACACTGAAGCTTTCTTT
.	TRBV29-1	.	TRBJ1-5	CSVEADSNQPQHF	TGCAGCGTTGAGGCAGATAGCAATCAGCCCCAGCATTTT
TRBD2	TRBV10-1	.	TRBJ2-7	CASSQSGGRAEQYF	TGCGCCAGCAGTCAAAGCGGGGGGAGAGCCGAGCAGTACTTC
TRBD2	TRBV24-1	.	TRBJ2-1	CATRGLAGASSYNEQFF	TGTGCCACCCGGGGACTAGCGGGCGCGAGCTCCTACAATGAGCAGTTCTTC
.	TRBV2	.	TRBJ2-3	CAGGAPVAFSTDTQYF	TGTGCCGGGGGGGCGCCGGTGGCATTTAGCACAGATACGCAGTATTTT
TRBD1	TRBV9	.	TRBJ1-2	CASSTTQGAYGYTF	TGTGCCAGCAGCACCACCCAGGGGGCATATGGCTACACCTTC
TRBD1	TRBV6-5	.	TRBJ1-2	CASRGQGEGGYTF	TGTGCCAGCAGAGGACAGGGCGAAGGAGGCTACACCTTC
TRBD1	TRBV4-1	.	TRBJ2-7	CASSQPGQGISYEQYF	TGCGCCAGCAGCCAGCCGGGACAGGGGATATCCTACGAGCAGTACTTC
.	TRBV10-1	.	TRBJ2-3	CASSGTDMGDTQYF	TGCGCCAGCAGTGGTACAGATATGGGAGATACGCAGTATTTT
TRBD2	TRBV3-1/TRBV3-2	.	TRBJ2-5	CASSASGGAAVGQETQYF	TGTGCCAGCAGCGCGAGCGGGGGGGCTGCTGTCGGCCAAGAGACCCAGTACTTC
TRBD1	TRBV27	few	TRBJ1-5	CASSPGTASDSNQPQHF	TGTGCCAGCAGTCCTGGGACAGCGAGCGATAGCAATCAGCCCCAGCATTTT
.	TRBV18	.	TRBJ1-2	CASSGPAAMTGSNYGYTF	TGTGCCAGCTCCGGCCCTGCGGCGATGACAGGATCTAACTATGGCTACACCTTC
TRBD1	TRBV19	.	TRBJ2-5	CASSPGQKQETQYF	TGTGCCAGTAGCCCGGGACAGAAACAAGAGACCCAGTACTTC
.	TRBV19	.	TRBJ1-1	CASSYGQLNTEAFF	TGTGCCAGTAGCTATGGACAGTTGAACACTGAAGCTTTCTTT
.	TRBV30	.	TRBJ1-2	CAWSAGVGGYTF	TGTGCCTGGAGTGCCGGGGTGGGTGGCTACACCTTC
TRBD1	TRBV2	once	TRBJ2-7	CATEQGAQIEQYF	TGTGCCACTGAACAGGGGGCGCAGATCGAGCAGTACTTC
TRBD1	TRBV6-6	.	TRBJ2-1	CASTNEGGAMRNEQFF	TGTGCCAGCACCAACGAAGGGGGCGCGATGAGAAATGAGCAGTTCTTC
.	TRBV7-9	.	TRBJ1-2	CASSLPSGGYTF	TGTGCCAGCAGCTTACCGTCCGGTGGCTACACCTTC
.	TRBV7-2	.	TRBJ1-2	CASSFRTDYGYTF	TGTGCCAGCAGCTTTAGGACAGACTATGGCTACACCTTC
.	TRBV10-2	.	TRBJ1-5	CASSDGERPQHF	TGCGCCAGCAGTGACGGGGAGCGGCCCCAGCATTTT
.	TRBV29-1	.	TRBJ1-2	CSVEGGERVGYTF	TGCAGCGTCGAAGGCGGGGAAAGGGTTGGCTACACCTTC
TRBD2	TRBV7-9	.	TRBJ2-1	CASSPTNRLAGAGNEQFF	TGTGCCAGCAGCCCGACTAATAGACTAGCGGGGGCAGGCAATGAGCAGTTCTTC
TRBD1	TRBV24-1	.	TRBJ1-5	CATSGRTGGGQPQHF	TGTGCCACCAGTGGTCGGACAGGGGGGGGTCAGCCCCAGCATTTT
.	TRBV3-1/TRBV3-2	.	TRBJ2-6	CASSPRSGANVLTF	TGTGCCAGCAGCCCGAGGTCTGGGGCCAACGTCCTAACTTTC
.	TRBV2	.	TRBJ1-6	CASTSTGGGIGSPLHF	TGTGCCAGCACTTCCACCGGGGGGGGGATAGGTTCACCCCTCCACTTT
.	TRBV6-5	.	TRBJ1-6	CASSSGLMVSPLHF	TGTGCCAGCAGCTCGGGACTCATGGTTTCACCCCTCCACTTT
TRBD2	TRBV6-2/TRBV6-3	.	TRBJ2-7	CASSSKRTSGGNWNEQYF	TGTGCCAGCAGCTCTAAACGGACTAGCGGGGGGAACTGGAACGAGCAGTACTTC
TRBD1	TRBV6-6	.	TRBJ1-4	CASSYWGQGSEKLFF	TGTGCCAGCAGTTACTGGGGACAGGGAAGTGAAAAACTGTTTTTT
TRBD1	TRBV30	.	TRBJ1-2	CAWKTGTGTIGYGYTF	TGTGCCTGGAAAACCGGGACAGGGACGATTGGCTATGGCTACACCTTC